This T cell receptor (beta chain) was sequenced in a study of T cell repertoires in cytomegalovirus infection (dated by TCRdb to between 2018 and 2021). Some background on the complete study: The peptide stimulations were aimed at well-studied HLA-B-restricted epitopes as well as recently identified HLA-C-restricted CMV epitopes, whose presentation resists viral immunomodulation. Because public TCR beta signatures pointed to carriage of CMV infection together with the matching HLA type, the HLA type of each donor mattered for the analysis. Summary of the overall study and its limitations: In the ex vivo response, HLA-C-restricted CMV-specific TCR beta clonotypes were dominant, and in two of eight donors the single most frequent clonotype came from this HLA-C-restricted group. Cumulative frequency of public TCR beta family members discriminated carriers of CMV infection plus the relevant HLA type in this cohort and an independent roughly 320-donor cohort.

In its sample, this clonotype was seen a few times. The antigen this receptor binds is unknown. Base-call qualities are not available, and no considerably larger clone is one nucleotide away. Sample treatment or condition, as interpreted from the label and publication: in vitro stimulation with specific CMV peptide epitopes to enrich CMV-specific T cells. From cysteine to valine, the CDR3 is 15 amino acids long. Of the read, only the CDR3 DNA is kept; its 45 bases are in frame from base 1. The germline V gene (reference sequence) yields MNHNY for CDR1 and SVGAGI for CDR2. The germline ends are 15 bases apart after V is trimmed by 6 bases and J by 0 bases. Sequencing was carried out with an Illumina HiSeq 1500. TCRdb reran the public reads through fastp at Q25 and MiXCR, keeping productive beta chains. For every CDR3 protein sequence, its rows merge into one entry that carries the most common genes and DNA. The sample records about 920,000 distinct CDR3 sequences, less than 35% of which are singletons. The ten largest account for about an eighth of the sample.

The chain uses TRBV6-6 and TRBJ2-7; the best D guess is TRBD2, with 5 bases matching. Sample: cultured CD8+ T cells from PBMCs, taken from culture after CMV antigen stimulation. The source of this sequence is a human donor in good health (CMV status not recorded). Some clones in this sample may be carry-over from other donors' samples. The DNA sequence follows: TGTGCCAGCAGCGAGGCCGGGGTGCCCTCCTACGAGCAGTACGTC. The encoded protein is CASSEAGVPSYEQYV.